Listed below are T cell receptor beta chains from one sample, sequenced in a study of T-cell memory formation after mild COVID-19. TCRdb re-called the 5' RACE reads through MiXCR, storing one row per CDR3 protein. Among about 250,000 distinct CDR3 sequences listed, approximately 15% were seen once. The sample consisted of PBMCs or a T cell subset sorted from them (not recorded which). Receptors originate from an adult woman who had mild COVID-19 (a few samples of this study predate the infection). Cell type and time point are not known. Both conserved end residues are part of each CDR3. Fields, in order: D gene, CDR3 length, J gene, V gene, clone size, CDR3 DNA, CDR3 protein. The D gene is left open where the match is weak. Not all rows give a size; the values are once, few, many and, for expanded clones, a class.

D: TRBD2; length: 15; J: TRBJ2-1; V: TRBV18; size: NA; DNA: TGTGCCAGCTCCCTTGGGACTAGCGGAAGGGGTGAGCAGTTCTTC; CDR3: CASSLGTSGRGEQFF
D: NA; length: 15; J: TRBJ1-5; V: TRBV20-1; size: NA; DNA: TGCAGTGCTAGATCAGGGGAGGTGCGCAATCAGCCCCAGCATTTT; CDR3: CSARSGEVRNQPQHF
D: TRBD2; length: 15; J: TRBJ2-5; V: TRBV12-3/TRBV12-4; size: few; DNA: TGTGCCAGCAGTCTGCCGGGCGGGGGGGAAGAGACCCAGTACTTC; CDR3: CASSLPGGGEETQYF
D: NA; length: 15; J: TRBJ2-2; V: TRBV14; size: NA; DNA: TGTGCCAGCAGCCCCGGAGGTCTCGGGACCGGGGAGCTGTTTTTT; CDR3: CASSPGGLGTGELFF
D: TRBD2; length: 16; J: TRBJ2-1; V: TRBV5-1; size: few; DNA: TGCGCCAGCAGCTTGATAGCGGGAGTGTACGTTAATGAGCAGTTCTTC; CDR3: CASSLIAGVYVNEQFF
D: TRBD2; length: 16; J: TRBJ2-7; V: TRBV20-1; size: few; DNA: TGCAGTGCTAGCGGGACTAGCGGGAGGTTATCCTACGAGCAGTACTTC; CDR3: CSASGTSGRLSYEQYF
D: NA; length: 13; J: TRBJ2-1; V: TRBV20-1; size: NA; DNA: TGCAGTGCTCCAGGACCAACCTACAATGAGCAGTTCTTC; CDR3: CSAPGPTYNEQFF
D: NA; length: 16; J: TRBJ2-5; V: TRBV5-6; size: NA; DNA: TGTGCCAGCAGCATGACCCCTGGGGGGCGGTCCGAGACCCAGTACTTC; CDR3: CASSMTPGGRSETQYF
D: TRBD1; length: 14; J: TRBJ2-1; V: TRBV7-9; size: NA; DNA: TGTGCCAGCAGCTTCGACAGGGGCTACAATGAGCAGTTCTTC; CDR3: CASSFDRGYNEQFF
D: NA; length: 16; J: TRBJ1-3; V: TRBV7-2; size: NA; DNA: TGTGCCAGCAGCTTAGCAGCGCCTGGATCAGGAAACACCATATATTTT; CDR3: CASSLAAPGSGNTIYF
D: TRBD2; length: 16; J: TRBJ2-1; V: TRBV7-2; size: few; DNA: TGTGCCAGCAGCTTAGAGGGGACTAGCTTCTATAATGAGCAGTTCTTC; CDR3: CASSLEGTSFYNEQFF
D: TRBD1; length: 16; J: TRBJ1-2; V: TRBV5-4; size: NA; DNA: TGTGCCAGCAGCCCAGTAGGACAGGATACGAGGAGGGGCTACACCTTC; CDR3: CASSPVGQDTRRGYTF
D: NA; length: 17; J: TRBJ2-1; V: TRBV5-5; size: few; DNA: TGTGCCAGCAGCTTGGGCCAGCTCCTTACAACAAACAATGAGCAGTTCTTC; CDR3: CASSLGQLLTTNNEQFF
D: NA; length: 14; J: TRBJ2-3; V: TRBV20-1; size: NA; DNA: TGCAGTGCTAGCCGGAAAGGGGCGACAGATACGCAGTATTTT; CDR3: CSASRKGATDTQYF
D: TRBD1; length: 13; J: TRBJ2-7; V: TRBV10-3; size: many; DNA: TGTGCCATCAGTGGTGGGACAGGGACCGAGCAGTACTTC; CDR3: CAISGGTGTEQYF
D: TRBD1; length: 16; J: TRBJ2-2; V: TRBV5-1; size: few; DNA: TGCGCCAGCAGCTTGCTTGGACAGGGGAACACCGGGGAGCTGTTTTTT; CDR3: CASSLLGQGNTGELFF
D: NA; length: 14; J: TRBJ1-2; V: TRBV7-2; size: NA; DNA: TGTGCCAGCAGCCCCCGGGACGGCTACTATGGCTACACCTTC; CDR3: CASSPRDGYYGYTF
D: NA; length: 12; J: TRBJ2-1; V: TRBV12-3/TRBV12-4; size: NA; DNA: TGTGCCAGCAGCACAACTCCAGGACAATCATTCTTC; CDR3: CASSTTPGQSFF
D: NA; length: 14; J: TRBJ2-7; V: TRBV5-1; size: few; DNA: TGCGCCAGCAGCTTACAGGGATTCACCTACGAGCAGTACTTC; CDR3: CASSLQGFTYEQYF
D: TRBD2; length: 15; J: TRBJ2-3; V: TRBV10-3; size: few; DNA: TGTGCCATCAGTTTTAGCGGGGTAGGCACAGATACGCAGTATTTT; CDR3: CAISFSGVGTDTQYF
D: NA; length: 15; J: TRBJ1-2; V: TRBV2; size: few; DNA: TGTGCCAGCAGCATAACCCGGGACACAATCTATGGCTACACCTTC; CDR3: CASSITRDTIYGYTF
D: TRBD1; length: 14; J: TRBJ1-2; V: TRBV5-1; size: few; DNA: TGCGCCAGCAGCTTGGGGGACAGTAACTATGGCTACACCTTC; CDR3: CASSLGDSNYGYTF
D: TRBD1; length: 18; J: TRBJ1-2; V: TRBV6-2/TRBV6-3; size: few; DNA: TGTGCCAGCAGCTCCAGCGGGACAGGGCGTCCTACCGACTATGGCTACACCTTC; CDR3: CASSSSGTGRPTDYGYTF